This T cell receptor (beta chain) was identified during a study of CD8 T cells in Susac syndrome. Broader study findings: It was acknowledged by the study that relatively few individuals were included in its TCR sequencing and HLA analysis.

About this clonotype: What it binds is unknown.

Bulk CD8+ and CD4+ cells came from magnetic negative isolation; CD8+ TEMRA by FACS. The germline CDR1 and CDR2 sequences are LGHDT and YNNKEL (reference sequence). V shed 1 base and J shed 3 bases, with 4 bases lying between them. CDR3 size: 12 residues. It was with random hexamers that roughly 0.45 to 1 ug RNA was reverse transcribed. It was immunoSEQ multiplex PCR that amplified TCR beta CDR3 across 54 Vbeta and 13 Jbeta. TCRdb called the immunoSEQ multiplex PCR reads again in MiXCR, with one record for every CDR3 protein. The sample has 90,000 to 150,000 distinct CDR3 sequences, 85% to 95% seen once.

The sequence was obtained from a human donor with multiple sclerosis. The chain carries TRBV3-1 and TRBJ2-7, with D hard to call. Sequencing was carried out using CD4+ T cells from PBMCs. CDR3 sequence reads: CASSQAGYEQYF. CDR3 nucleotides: TGTGCCAGCAGCCAAGCCGGCTACGAGCAGTACTTC.